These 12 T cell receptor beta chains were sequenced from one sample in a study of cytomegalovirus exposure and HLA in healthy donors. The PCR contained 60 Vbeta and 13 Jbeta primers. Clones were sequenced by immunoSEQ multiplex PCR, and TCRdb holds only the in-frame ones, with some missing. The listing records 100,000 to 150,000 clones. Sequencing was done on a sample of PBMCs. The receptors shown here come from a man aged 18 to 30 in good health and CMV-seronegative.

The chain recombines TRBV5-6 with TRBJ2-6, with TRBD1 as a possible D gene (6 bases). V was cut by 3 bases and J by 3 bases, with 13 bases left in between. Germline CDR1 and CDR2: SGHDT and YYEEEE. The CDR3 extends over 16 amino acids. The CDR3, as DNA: TGTGCCAGCAGCTCCAGCAGGGGAAGTGGGGCCAACGTCCTGACTTTC. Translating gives CASSSSRGSGANVLTF.

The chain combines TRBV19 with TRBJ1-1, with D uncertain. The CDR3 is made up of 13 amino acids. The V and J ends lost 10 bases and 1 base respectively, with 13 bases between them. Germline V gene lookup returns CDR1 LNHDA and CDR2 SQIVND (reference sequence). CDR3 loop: CATSGGWNTEAFF. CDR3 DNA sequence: TGTGCCACCTCGGGAGGGTGGAACACTGAAGCTTTCTTT. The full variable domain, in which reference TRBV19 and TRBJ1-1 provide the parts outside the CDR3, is DGGITQSPKYLFRKEGQNVTLSCEQNLNHDAMYWYRQDPGQGLRLIYYSQIVNDFQKGDIAEGYSVSREKKESFPLTVTSAQKNPTAFYLCATSGGWNTEAFFGQGTRLTVV.

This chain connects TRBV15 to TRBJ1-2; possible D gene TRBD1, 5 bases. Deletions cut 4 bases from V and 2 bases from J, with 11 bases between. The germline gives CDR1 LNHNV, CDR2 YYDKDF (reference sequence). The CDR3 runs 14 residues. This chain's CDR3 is CATSNDRRNYGYTF. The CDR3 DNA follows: TGTGCCACCAGCAACGACAGAAGAAACTATGGCTACACCTTC.

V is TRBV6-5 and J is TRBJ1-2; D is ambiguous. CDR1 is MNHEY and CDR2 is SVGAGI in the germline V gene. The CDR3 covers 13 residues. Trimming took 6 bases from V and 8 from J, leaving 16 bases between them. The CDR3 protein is CASRSTASWGYTF. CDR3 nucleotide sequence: TGTGCCAGCAGGTCTACAGCCTCTTGGGGCTACACCTTC.

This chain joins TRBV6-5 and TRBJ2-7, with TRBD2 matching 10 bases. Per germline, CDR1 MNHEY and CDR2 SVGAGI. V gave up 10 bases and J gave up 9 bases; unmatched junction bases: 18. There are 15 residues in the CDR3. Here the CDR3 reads CANQGSSGRGHGQYF. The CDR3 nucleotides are TGTGCCAACCAGGGGTCCAGCGGGAGGGGCCACGGGCAGTACTTC.

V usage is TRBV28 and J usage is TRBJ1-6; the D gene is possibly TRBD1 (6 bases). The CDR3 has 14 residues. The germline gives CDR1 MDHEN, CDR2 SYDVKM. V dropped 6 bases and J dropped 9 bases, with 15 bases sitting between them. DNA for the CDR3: TGTGCCAGCAGGCAACAGGGCTACCGTTCACCCCTCCACTTT. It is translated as CASRQQGYRSPLHF.

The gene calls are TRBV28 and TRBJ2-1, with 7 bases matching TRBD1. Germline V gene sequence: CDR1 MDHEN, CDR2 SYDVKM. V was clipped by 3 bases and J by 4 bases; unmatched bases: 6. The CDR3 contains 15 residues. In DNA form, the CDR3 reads TGTGCCAGCAGTTTTCGCCCAGGGGGTTACAATGAGCAGTTCTTC. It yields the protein CASSFRPGGYNEQFF.

CDR3 nucleotide sequence: TGTGCCAGTAGTCCAGGGACAGGGGAAGAAGCTTTCTTT. It yields the protein CASSPGTGEEAFF. The chain links TRBV19 to TRBJ1-1, with 10 bases aligning to TRBD1. V shed 5 bases, J shed 8 bases, and the junction held 5 bases outside the gene matches. This CDR3 has 13 amino acids. Germline CDR1 and CDR2: LNHDA and SQIVND (reference sequence).

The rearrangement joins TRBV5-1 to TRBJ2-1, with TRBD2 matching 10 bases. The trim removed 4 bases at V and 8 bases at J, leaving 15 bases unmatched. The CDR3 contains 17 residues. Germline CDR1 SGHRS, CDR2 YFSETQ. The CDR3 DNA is TGCGCCAGCAGCCTACGGGCTGGGGTAGCGGGGGGTTATGAGCAGTTCTTC. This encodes CASSLRAGVAGGYEQFF.

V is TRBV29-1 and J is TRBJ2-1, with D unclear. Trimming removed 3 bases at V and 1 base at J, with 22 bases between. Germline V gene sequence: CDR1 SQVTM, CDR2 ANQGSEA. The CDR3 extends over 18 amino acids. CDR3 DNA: TGCAGCGTTGATAAGAATTTTTATGAGACTGATTCCTACAATGAGCAGTTCTTC. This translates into CSVDKNFYETDSYNEQFF.

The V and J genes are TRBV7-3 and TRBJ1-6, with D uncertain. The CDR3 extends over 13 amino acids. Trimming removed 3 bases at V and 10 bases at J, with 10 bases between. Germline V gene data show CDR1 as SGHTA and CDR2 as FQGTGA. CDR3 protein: CASSLNAGSPLHF. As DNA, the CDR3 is TGTGCCAGCAGCTTGAACGCGGGCTCACCCCTCCACTTT.

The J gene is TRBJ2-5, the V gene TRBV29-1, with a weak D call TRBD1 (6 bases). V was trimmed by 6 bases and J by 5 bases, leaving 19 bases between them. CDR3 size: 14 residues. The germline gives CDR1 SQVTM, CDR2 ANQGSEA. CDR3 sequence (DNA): TGCAGCGTCCCAACAACCCACAGGGAGGAGACCCAGTACTTC. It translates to CSVPTTHREETQYF.